Detailed here is one T cell receptor (beta chain). Its matching antigen is unknown. The data stem from a study of T cell responses to AZD1222 COVID-19 vaccine. Whole-study results and caveats: There were repertoire samples only from the period after the peak T cell response. White British people made up most donors, females outnumbered males, and clonal diversity was possibly underestimated. The study identified only six AZD1222 recipients as seropositive at baseline.

The method was immunoSEQ multiplex PCR; TCRdb's version includes in-frame clones alone and lacks a portion of them. The profile shows some 100,000 clones, more than 75% of them singletons. Pooled samples include second doses given at about 4 or 12 weeks. V was cut by 3 bases and J by 4 bases, with 12 bases left in between. CDR1 is SEHNR, CDR2 FQNEAQ, per germline (reference sequence). This CDR3 is 14 amino acids long. The genes are TRBV7-9 and TRBJ1-1; TRBD1 might be the D (6 bases). The source was peripheral blood, collected 28 days after the second AZD1222 dose. The TCR sequence derives from an adult who received the AZD1222 COVID-19 vaccine. CDR3 amino acids: CASSFVGGGTEAFF. The CDR3 nucleotides read TGTGCCAGCAGCTTTGTCGGAGGGGGCACTGAAGCTTTCTTT. The variable domain in full, with the rest retrieved from reference TRBV7-9 and TRBJ1-1, is DTGVSQNPRHKITKRGQNVTFRCDPISEHNRLYWYRQTLGQGPEFLTYFQNEAQLEKSRLLSDRFSAERPKGSFSTLEIQRTEQGDSAMYLCASSFVGGGTEAFFGQGTRLTVV.